These 32 T cell receptor beta chains were sequenced from one sample in a study of T cell changes during pregnancy in multiple sclerosis. This table comes from immunoSEQ multiplex PCR, and its TCRdb copy is limited to in-frame clones, with some not included. The table records 79,000 or so clones, 75% to 90% of them present only once. The sequencing used peripheral blood, collected before pregnancy. Receptor source: a female donor with multiple sclerosis, enrolled in a pregnancy study.

The chain carries TRBV6-1 and TRBJ1-4, with no clear D. Germline CDR1 is MNHNS and CDR2 is SASEGT. The CDR3 spans 16 residues. Trimming stripped 2 bases from V and 8 bases from J, with 18 bases between. The CDR3, as DNA: TGTGCCAGCAGTGAACTAAGTCGCCCGGTAGTGGAAAAACTGTTTTTT. It translates to CASSELSRPVVEKLFF.

The CDR3 here is CASSSPLRGAYEQYF. In DNA form, the CDR3 reads TGTGCCAGCAGTTCCCCTCTCAGGGGCGCCTACGAGCAGTACTTC. This chain joins TRBV28 and TRBJ2-7, with a tentative D call TRBD1 (6 bases). CDR3 length: 15 amino acids. V was shortened by 4 bases and J by 2 bases, with 15 bases between the two germline ends. CDR1 is MDHEN, CDR2 SYDVKM, per germline.

The rearrangement links TRBV18 to TRBJ1-6; perhaps TRBD1 as D (5 bases). CDR3 length: 15 residues. Between the trimmed V and J ends, which lost 6 bases and 7 bases, there was a span of 16 bases. Germline V gene sequence: CDR1 KGHSH, CDR2 LQKENI. CDR3 sequence (DNA): TGTGCCAGCTCTAGGGGTCCCCGGCCAAATTCACCCCTCCACTTT. Amino acids: CASSRGPRPNSPLHF. Full variable domain (missing parts from reference TRBV18 and TRBJ1-6): NAGVMQNPRHLVRRRGQEARLRCSPMKGHSHVYWYRQLPEEGLKFMVYLQKENIIDESGMPKERFSAEFPKEGPSILRIQQVVRGDSAAYFCASSRGPRPNSPLHFGNGTRLTVT.

J is TRBJ1-1 and V is TRBV13, with 9 positions matching TRBD1. Losses at the gene ends were 4 bases for V and 1 base for J; bases not matched to a gene: 10. Germline V gene data show CDR1 as PRHDT and CDR2 as FYEKMQ (reference sequence). The CDR3 spans 17 residues. This chain's CDR3 is CASSSPFGDRENTEAFF. CDR3 coding DNA: TGTGCCAGCAGCTCCCCCTTCGGGGACAGGGAGAACACTGAAGCTTTCTTT.

This clone was picked up a small number of times. The rearrangement links TRBV7-9 to TRBJ2-7; 7 nucleotides line up with TRBD1. CDR3 length equals 14 residues. Germline V lookup: CDR1 SEHNR, CDR2 FQNEAQ (reference sequence). V lost 3 bases, J lost 5 bases, and 7 bases stayed unmatched. DNA of the CDR3: TGTGCCAGCAGCTTCGGACAGGATGTCGACGAGCAGTACTTC. As protein: CASSFGQDVDEQYF.

The chain has TRBV6-5 and TRBJ1-1, with D perhaps matching TRBD1 (6 bases). V lost 6 bases and J 0 bases, leaving 14 bases between the germline ends. The germline gives CDR1 MNHEY, CDR2 SVGAGI. CDR3 length: 15 residues. This chain's CDR3 is CASSRTEDMNTEAFF. Here the CDR3 DNA reads TGTGCCAGCAGCCGGACAGAGGATATGAACACTGAAGCTTTCTTT.

The rearrangement links TRBV19 to TRBJ2-2; TRBD1 aligns across 8 bases. CDR3 length equals 14 residues. Trimming removed 6 bases from V and 4 bases from J; junction bases left unmatched: 4. The germline V gene encodes CDR1 LNHDA and CDR2 SQIVND (reference sequence). The DNA for the CDR3 is TGTGCCAGTAGCAGGGACAGGTTCACCGGGGAGCTGTTTTTT. Translation: CASSRDRFTGELFF.

J is TRBJ2-5 and V is TRBV30; no clear D gene. Deletions cut 5 bases from V and 5 bases from J, with 9 bases between. The germline CDR1 and CDR2 sequences are GTSNPN and SVGIG (reference sequence). This CDR3 has 11 amino acids. The CDR3 spells CAWGPTETQYF. As DNA, the CDR3 is TGTGCCTGGGGGCCCACGGAGACCCAGTACTTC. The full variable domain, with the rest looked up from reference TRBV30 and TRBJ2-5, is SQTIHQWPATLVQPVGSPLSLECTVEGTSNPNLYWYRQAAGRGLQLLFYSVGIGQISSEVPQNLSASRPQDRQFILSSKKLLLSDSGFYLCAWGPTETQYFGPGTRLLVL.

This clone was observed once. This chain uses TRBV18 with TRBJ2-5, with a possible D match to TRBD1 (5 bases). The CDR3 is made up of 13 amino acids. The germline V and J ends were trimmed by 6 bases and 0 bases, with 8 bases remaining between them. Germline V gene sequence: CDR1 KGHSH, CDR2 LQKENI. CDR3 in DNA: TGTGCCAGCTCGGCAGGGTACCAAGAGACCCAGTACTTC. This gives the protein CASSAGYQETQYF.

This chain links TRBV4-3 with TRBJ1-2; possible D gene TRBD1, 6 bases. Looked up from germline, CDR1 is LGHNA and CDR2 is YSLEER. Trimming removed 0 bases from V and 1 base from J, with 9 bases in between. This CDR3 region has 15 residues. CDR3 loop: CASSQDTGFNYGYTF. The CDR3 bases are TGCGCCAGCAGCCAAGATACAGGGTTTAACTATGGCTACACCTTC.

The chain employs TRBV4-1 and TRBJ2-1; 10 bases fit TRBD2. Germline assignment: CDR1 MGHRA and CDR2 YSYEKL. V dropped 0 bases and J dropped 3; count of bases not matched to a gene: 8. CDR3 size: 18 residues. This CDR3 reads CASSQESSGRGFYNEQFF. CDR3 bases: TGCGCCAGCAGCCAAGAATCAAGCGGGAGGGGCTTCTACAATGAGCAGTTCTTC.

CDR3: CASSAGLAGYEQYF. Written as DNA, the CDR3 is TGCGCCAGCAGCGCGGGACTAGCGGGGTACGAGCAGTACTTC. The chain carries TRBV10-1 and TRBJ2-7; 13 bases line up with TRBD2. Germline V gene data show CDR1 as WNHNN and CDR2 as SYGVQD (reference sequence). V shed 6 bases, J shed 4 bases, and the junction held 3 bases outside the gene matches. The CDR3 covers 14 residues.

This chain joins TRBV11-1 and TRBJ1-4; possible D gene TRBD1, 6 bases. Germline values: CDR1 SGHAT, CDR2 FQDESV (reference sequence). V was cut by 8 bases and J by 0 bases, with 16 bases left in between. This CDR3 has 16 residues. CDR3 bases: TGTGCCAGCGCTACCGGGACAACTGCAACTAATGAAAAACTGTTTTTT. Protein sequence: CASATGTTATNEKLFF.

The rearrangement joins TRBV18 to TRBJ2-1; 8 bases are shared with TRBD1. Trimming took 5 bases from V and 3 from J; bases not matched to a gene: 12. Germline CDR1 is KGHSH and CDR2 is LQKENI. The CDR3 has 17 residues. The CDR3 sequence is CASSTSTGARSYNEQFF. The CDR3 coding sequence is TGTGCCAGCTCAACATCGACAGGGGCCCGTAGCTACAATGAGCAGTTCTTC. Complete variable domain (other parts from reference TRBV18 and TRBJ2-1): NAGVMQNPRHLVRRRGQEARLRCSPMKGHSHVYWYRQLPEEGLKFMVYLQKENIIDESGMPKERFSAEFPKEGPSILRIQQVVRGDSAAYFCASSTSTGARSYNEQFFGPGTRLTVL.

The chain uses TRBV9 and TRBJ1-1; possibly TRBD1 for D (6 bases). Germline loops: CDR1 SGDLS, CDR2 YYNGEE. CDR3 size: 14 residues. The V end lost 4 bases, the J end lost 0 bases, and 10 bases lay between the germline ends. DNA for the CDR3: TGTGCCAGCAGCCAAGGGGGGGTGAACACTGAAGCTTTCTTT. Encoded protein: CASSQGGVNTEAFF.

The chain combines TRBV19 with TRBJ2-3, with 12 bases identical to TRBD2. CDR3 size: 16 residues. With 3 bases clipped from V and 5 bases from J, the junction kept 6 bases outside the gene matches. CDR1 is LNHDA, CDR2 SQIVND, per germline (reference sequence). CDR3 protein: CASSMEPGLAGDTQYF. CDR3 coding DNA: TGTGCCAGTAGTATGGAACCGGGACTAGCGGGAGATACGCAGTATTTT.

The genes are TRBV29-1 and TRBJ2-7; the match to TRBD1 covers 7 bases. The CDR3 covers 15 residues. Germline CDR1 and CDR2: SQVTM and ANQGSEA. The V segment lost 5 bases and the J segment 0 bases; nucleotides outside the gene matches: 10. CDR3 protein: CSVKPGQTTSYEQYF. The CDR3 coding sequence is TGCAGCGTTAAACCGGGACAGACGACCTCCTACGAGCAGTACTTC.

This chain uses TRBV13 with TRBJ2-7; weak D call: TRBD1 (8 bases). Germline CDR1 PRHDT, CDR2 FYEKMQ (reference sequence). The CDR3 is 14 amino acids. Trimming left V 4 bases short and J 3 bases short, with 13 bases between. The CDR3 loop is CASSSTGGGYEQYF. CDR3 nucleotide sequence: TGTGCCAGCAGCTCCACAGGGGGGGGCTACGAGCAGTACTTC.

The genes are TRBV18 and TRBJ1-3; D not resolved. With 4 bases removed from V and 0 bases from J, the gap between germline ends came to 13 bases. This CDR3 is built from 16 residues. Germline V gene lookup returns CDR1 KGHSH and CDR2 LQKENI. The CDR3 here is CASSLELYSSGNTIYF. CDR3 bases: TGTGCCAGCTCACTGGAGCTCTATTCCTCTGGAAACACCATATATTTT.

This rearrangement joins TRBV7-7 to TRBJ2-1; D unclear. V lost 1 base to trimming and J lost 4 bases, with 5 bases between them. The CDR3 has 13 residues. Germline CDR1 reads SSHAT; CDR2 reads FNYEAQ (reference sequence). CDR3: CASSLDRYNEQFF. CDR3 nucleotides: TGTGCCAGCAGCTTAGACAGATACAATGAGCAGTTCTTC.

The chain uses TRBV27 and TRBJ1-2; TRBD1 matches at 12 bases. The ends lost 5 bases at V and 4 bases at J; junction bases unmatched: 11. The CDR3 runs 17 residues. Germline loops: CDR1 MNHEY, CDR2 SMNVEV (reference sequence). CDR3 sequence reads: CASSPGQGAPRPYGYTF. In DNA, the CDR3 is TGTGCCAGCAGTCCGGGACAGGGGGCCCCTAGGCCCTATGGCTACACCTTC.

CDR3 sequence reads: CASSQESGGTYNEQFF. The DNA of the CDR3 is TGTGCCAGCAGCCAAGAATCCGGGGGGACCTACAATGAGCAGTTCTTC. The rearrangement links TRBV14 to TRBJ2-1; 7 bases agree with TRBD2. Germline V gene data show CDR1 as SGHDN and CDR2 as FVKESK. This CDR3 is 16 amino acids long. V gave up 0 bases and J gave up 2 bases; unmatched junction bases: 4.

The chain links TRBV6-5 to TRBJ1-1; tentatively, D is TRBD1 (6 bases). The CDR3 loop spans 16 amino acids. The germline V and J ends were trimmed by 2 bases and 5 bases, with 18 bases remaining between them. The germline CDR1 and CDR2 sequences are MNHEY and SVGAGI. The CDR3 spells CASSYGAGDIKTEAFF. The CDR3 nucleotides are TGTGCCAGCAGTTACGGAGCAGGGGACATAAAAACTGAAGCTTTCTTT.

This chain uses TRBV30 with TRBJ2-3; TRBD1 matches at 11 bases. The CDR3 extends over 14 amino acids. J lost 4 bases, V lost 5 bases, and 5 bases had no gene match. Germline V gives CDR1 GTSNPN, CDR2 SVGIG (reference sequence). The CDR3 loop is CAWEGGQGADTQYF. CDR3 bases: TGTGCCTGGGAGGGGGGACAGGGGGCAGATACGCAGTATTTT.

This clone was detected only a few times. This rearrangement joins TRBV9 to TRBJ1-2, with D maybe TRBD1 (6 bases). Between the trimmed V and J ends, which lost 0 bases and 4 bases, there was a span of 13 bases. The CDR3 is 15 amino acids. The germline V gene has CDR1 SGDLS and CDR2 YYNGEE. CDR3 DNA sequence: TGTGCCAGCAGCGTAGGACCCGGACAGAGCTATGGCTACACCTTC. Translated: CASSVGPGQSYGYTF.

The chain links TRBV5-1 to TRBJ2-7; TRBD1 matches 12 bases. Trimming removed 4 bases from V and 4 bases from J; junction bases left unmatched: 9. The CDR3 loop spans 16 amino acids. CDR1 is SGHRS and CDR2 is YFSETQ in the germline V gene. The CDR3 is CASSSRDRGRDYEQYF. In DNA form, the CDR3 reads TGCGCCAGCAGCAGCAGGGACAGGGGGCGCGATTACGAGCAGTACTTC.

The rearrangement links TRBV6-5 to TRBJ2-7; a possible D gene is TRBD1 (6 bases). Germline CDR1 and CDR2: MNHEY and SVGAGI. V lost 5 bases and J lost 0, with 11 bases in between. There are 14 residues in the CDR3. This chain's CDR3 is CASSAHRDSYEQYF. CDR3 nucleotides: TGTGCCAGCAGTGCCCACAGGGACTCCTACGAGCAGTACTTC.

The sample holds one count of this clone. The rearrangement links TRBV6-4 to TRBJ2-1; 11 bases line up with TRBD2. Germline V gives CDR1 MRHNA, CDR2 SNTAGT. Unmatched junction bases numbered 8, after V lost 6 bases and J lost 7 bases. CDR3 size: 15 residues. CDR3 sequence: CASSLTSGSWNEQFF. The CDR3 DNA reads as TGTGCCAGCAGCCTTACTAGCGGGAGCTGGAATGAGCAGTTCTTC.

This chain joins TRBV18 and TRBJ2-7, with D perhaps matching TRBD1 (6 bases). Germline assignment: CDR1 KGHSH and CDR2 LQKENI. The CDR3 is made up of 16 amino acids. Trimming left V 2 bases short and J 3 bases short, with 17 bases between. CDR3 sequence: CASSPMGAPHYYEQYF. The CDR3 coding sequence is TGTGCCAGCTCACCAATGGGGGCACCCCACTACTACGAGCAGTACTTC. Drawing the rest from reference TRBV18 and TRBJ2-7, the complete variable domain is NAGVMQNPRHLVRRRGQEARLRCSPMKGHSHVYWYRQLPEEGLKFMVYLQKENIIDESGMPKERFSAEFPKEGPSILRIQQVVRGDSAAYFCASSPMGAPHYYEQYFGPGTRLTVT.

The chain recombines TRBV10-3 with TRBJ2-1; 9 bases map to TRBD2. This CDR3 comprises 14 residues. Germline-derived CDR1 and CDR2 are ENHRY and SYGVKD. V was clipped by 3 bases and J by 4 bases; unmatched bases: 1. This CDR3 is CAISDAGGYNEQFF. The DNA of the CDR3 is TGTGCCATCAGTGATGCGGGAGGGTACAATGAGCAGTTCTTC.

The V gene is TRBV25-1, the J gene TRBJ2-1; 11 bases match TRBD1. The CDR3 has 16 residues. V lost 5 bases, J lost 7 bases, and 10 bases stayed unmatched. Germline CDR1 is MGHDK and CDR2 is SYGVNS. The CDR3 region is CASSRPGQGGVNEQFF. DNA of the CDR3: TGTGCCAGCAGTCGACCGGGACAGGGGGGAGTAAATGAGCAGTTCTTC.

The chain carries TRBV9 and TRBJ2-1, with 7 bases fitting TRBD2. J was trimmed by 0 bases and V by 4 bases; bases with no gene match: 10. From germline, CDR1 is SGDLS and CDR2 YYNGEE. The CDR3 totals 17 residues. CDR3 region: CASSPRLAFSSYNEQFF. The CDR3 DNA reads TGTGCCAGCAGCCCTCGACTAGCCTTCAGCTCCTACAATGAGCAGTTCTTC. The full variable domain, completed using reference TRBV9 and TRBJ2-1, is DSGVTQTPKHLITATGQRVTLRCSPRSGDLSVYWYQQSLDQGLQFLIQYYNGEERAKGNILERFSAQQFPDLHSELNLSSLELGDSALYFCASSPRLAFSSYNEQFFGPGTRLTVL.